This TCR beta chain came from a study of cytomegalovirus exposure and HLA in healthy donors. This clone was detected only a few times. Primers for the PCR totalled 60 Vbeta and 13 Jbeta. TCRdb's copy holds only in-frame clones and misses some; the assay was immunoSEQ multiplex PCR. The top ten hold roughly 4% of the sample, which has around 100,000 clones, about 86% seen once. CDR3 size: 16 residues. Trimming removed 0 bases from V and 8 bases from J, with 19 bases in between. In germline, CDR1 is MNHNY, CDR2 SVGAGI (reference sequence). The sequence was obtained from a woman in her 70s in good health and CMV-seropositive. V and J are TRBV6-6 and TRBJ1-2; no definite D call. Sequenced material: PBMCs. The CDR3 DNA reads TGTGCCAGCAGTTACTCCCCGACATCAGTTCAGTTGGGCTACACCTTC. Encoded protein: CASSYSPTSVQLGYTF.